This is a list of T cell receptor beta chains from one sample in a study of T cell responses to AZD1222 COVID-19 vaccine. The repertoire was sequenced with immunoSEQ multiplex PCR; TCRdb's copy has only in-frame clones and lacks some. Of more than 95,000 clones listed, roughly 90% were seen once; the top ten hold less than 2%. This specimen consisted of peripheral blood, obtained on day 0 of AZD1222 vaccination. These receptor sequences come from an adult in good health. CDR3s include the opening cysteine and the closing phenylalanine or tryptophan. The D gene is left open where the match is weak. Clone size is not always given. Where it is, it says once, few, many or a class for expanded clones.

15,TRBV5-1,few,TRBD1,TRBJ2-7,CARGGRDRLFYEQYF,TGCGCCAGAGGTGGCCGGGACAGGCTATTTTACGAGCAGTACTTC
13,TRBV2,-,-,TRBJ2-4,CASMGGAKNIQYF,TGTGCCAGCATGGGGGGAGCCAAAAACATTCAGTACTTC
14,TRBV4-2,once,-,TRBJ2-3,CASSQTSFTDTQYF,TGTGCCAGCAGCCAAACTAGCTTCACAGATACGCAGTATTTT
17,TRBV19,-,-,TRBJ1-2,CASSITSRGHVNYGYTF,TGTGCCAGTAGTATAACGTCCAGGGGCCACGTAAACTATGGCTACACCTTC
17,TRBV11-2,-,TRBD1,TRBJ1-3,CASSLMGQGSPGNTIYF,TGTGCCAGCAGCTTAATGGGACAGGGTTCCCCTGGAAACACCATATATTTT
14,TRBV19,once,-,TRBJ1-2,CASSPGGAGYGYTF,TGTGCCAGTAGTCCGGGGGGCGCAGGATATGGCTACACCTTC
15,TRBV3-1/TRBV3-2,-,TRBD1,TRBJ1-5,CASSRGQGNNQPQHF,TGTGCCAGCAGCAGGGGACAGGGGAACAATCAGCCCCAGCATTTT
13,TRBV29-1,-,-,TRBJ1-5,CSVVGIGNQPQHF,TGCAGCGTTGTGGGGATCGGCAATCAGCCCCAGCATTTT
14,TRBV19,once,-,TRBJ1-1,CASKIAEGSTEAFF,TGTGCCAGTAAAATCGCAGAGGGAAGCACTGAAGCTTTCTTT
12,TRBV28,-,TRBD1,TRBJ1-1,CATGTGGTEAFF,TGTGCCACCGGGACAGGAGGCACTGAAGCTTTCTTT
12,TRBV5-1,-,-,TRBJ2-7,CASSSSFHEQYF,TGCGCCAGCAGCTCCTCGTTCCACGAGCAGTACTTC
12,TRBV29-1,-,TRBD2,TRBJ2-7,CSALTGGYEQYF,TGCAGCGCCCTAACGGGGGGCTACGAGCAGTACTTC
15,TRBV19,-,-,TRBJ1-1,CASMGPGHLNTEAFF,TGTGCCAGTATGGGCCCGGGACACCTGAACACTGAAGCTTTCTTT
14,TRBV6-5,-,-,TRBJ1-1,CASSYSRRNTEAFF,TGTGCCAGCAGTTACTCTCGGAGGAACACTGAAGCTTTCTTT
17,TRBV12-5,-,-,TRBJ1-2,CASGLVPGGIRIDGYTF,TGTGCTAGTGGTTTGGTCCCCGGCGGGATCCGTATCGATGGCTACACCTTC
15,TRBV9,-,-,TRBJ1-1,CASSVAGLMNTEAFF,TGTGCCAGCAGCGTAGCGGGTCTGATGAACACTGAAGCTTTCTTT
15,TRBV4-3,-,TRBD1,TRBJ2-1,CASSHRDRQDNEQFF,TGCGCCAGCAGCCACCGGGACAGACAAGACAATGAGCAGTTCTTC
14,TRBV11-2,-,-,TRBJ2-7,CASSLAATAYEQYF,TGTGCCAGCAGCTTAGCCGCGACAGCATACGAGCAGTACTTC
15,TRBV6-2/TRBV6-3,few,-,TRBJ2-6,CASSSDPSGANVLTF,TGTGCCAGCAGTTCCGACCCCTCTGGGGCCAACGTCCTGACTTTC
14,TRBV19,-,-,TRBJ2-7,CASSMGSGTYEQYF,TGTGCCAGTAGTATGGGGAGTGGGACCTACGAGCAGTACTTC
11,TRBV7-3,-,-,TRBJ2-3,CASSLTDTQYF,TGTGCCAGCAGTCTCACAGATACGCAGTATTTT
15,TRBV9,-,-,TRBJ2-7,CASSAAGTSSYEQYF,TGTGCCAGCAGCGCCGCCGGGACATCATCTTACGAGCAGTACTTC
10,TRBV7-9,-,-,TRBJ1-1,CASSFTEAFF,TGTGCCAGCAGCTTCACAGAAGCTTTCTTT
14,TRBV4-3,-,-,TRBJ1-1,CASSPDGSNTEAFF,TGCGCCAGCAGCCCAGACGGGTCGAACACTGAAGCTTTCTTT
12,TRBV12-3/TRBV12-4,-,-,TRBJ2-7,CASSPTQYEQYF,TGTGCCAGCAGTCCCACCCAGTACGAGCAGTACTTC
17,TRBV14,-,-,TRBJ2-1,CASSQILGSIPMNEQFF,TGTGCCAGCAGCCAAATACTAGGGTCGATCCCGATGAATGAGCAGTTCTTC
13,TRBV24-1,-,TRBD1,TRBJ1-1,CATSNRGSTEAFF,TGTGCCACCAGTAACAGGGGGAGCACTGAAGCTTTCTTT
17,TRBV9,-,-,TRBJ2-3,CASSVGGGRGVTDTQYF,TGTGCCAGCAGCGTAGGCGGAGGGCGGGGAGTGACGGATACGCAGTATTTT
13,TRBV29-1,-,-,TRBJ2-7,CSVRTESSYEQYF,TGCAGCGTCAGGACAGAGAGCTCCTACGAGCAGTACTTC
12,TRBV3-1/TRBV3-2,-,-,TRBJ2-5,CASSQNQETQYF,TGTGCCAGCAGCCAAAACCAAGAGACCCAGTACTTC
14,TRBV7-9,-,-,TRBJ2-7,CASSRDRFLGEQYF,TGTGCCAGCAGCAGAGACAGGTTCCTTGGCGAGCAGTACTTC
14,TRBV7-2,-,-,TRBJ2-3,CASSLLVGTDTQYF,TGTGCCAGCAGCCTACTAGTGGGCACAGATACGCAGTATTTT
14,TRBV2,once,-,TRBJ2-6,CAIQQGTGANVLTF,TGTGCCATCCAACAGGGAACTGGGGCCAACGTCCTGACTTTC
15,TRBV15,-,TRBD1,TRBJ2-7,CATSGTWTGKYEQYF,TGTGCCACCAGCGGGACATGGACAGGGAAGTACGAGCAGTACTTC
14,TRBV6-5,-,TRBD1,TRBJ1-1,CASRTPGGYTEAFF,TGTGCCAGCAGGACTCCAGGGGGCTACACTGAAGCTTTCTTT